These 10 T cell receptor beta chains were sequenced from one sample in a study of T-cell reconstitution after alpha-beta-depleted transplantation in children. Unique molecular identifiers were incorporated during preparation of the TCRbeta library. TCRdb fed the PCR reads into MiXCR, producing one record per CDR3 protein. This table has 300,000 or so distinct CDR3 sequences, roughly 25% appearing once. The sequences come from PBMCs, mostly from graft donor cells, collected 180 days after TCRalphabeta/CD19-depleted stem cell transplant. Every receptor here comes from a male patient younger than 18 who had a stem cell transplant for acute lymphoblastic leukemia, so the T cells may come from the graft donor.

V and J are TRBV12-3 or TRBV12-4 and TRBJ2-7; TRBD2 aligns across 13 bases. The CDR3 totals 15 residues. The V gene end was trimmed by 5 bases and the J gene end by 3 bases; junction bases not matched to a gene: 4. DNA for the CDR3: TGTGCCAGCAGTATGGGACTAGCGGGAATCTACGAGCAGTACTTC. Translating it yields CASSMGLAGIYEQYF.

This clonotype came up a few times. The CDR3 loop reads CASSEGRVARVYNEQFF. The CDR3 DNA reads as TGTGCCAGCAGTGAAGGGCGGGTAGCTCGGGTTTACAATGAGCAGTTCTTC. The chain recombines TRBV25-1 with TRBJ2-1; TRBD2 might be the D (5 bases). This CDR3 has 17 residues. The germline V gene has CDR1 MGHDK and CDR2 SYGVNS. The V end was cut by 2 bases, the J end by 4 bases, with 18 bases between.

This clonotype appeared a few times. Here the CDR3 reads CSATVAGGWADTQYF. The DNA for the CDR3 is TGCAGTGCTACGGTAGCGGGAGGGTGGGCAGATACGCAGTATTTT. The chain couples TRBV20-1 to TRBJ2-3, with 11 bases lining up with TRBD2. Germline CDR1 DFQATT, CDR2 SNEGSKA (reference sequence). The CDR3 has 15 residues. Trimming at V came to 4 bases and at J to 4 bases, leaving 7 bases not matched to a gene.

This chain connects TRBV11-3 to TRBJ2-1; 8 bases fit TRBD1. Germline V CDR1 and CDR2: SGHNT, YENEEA. The J segment lost 12 bases and the V segment lost 5 bases, leaving 3 bases of the junction unmatched. The CDR3 covers 11 residues. In nucleotides, the CDR3 is TGTGCCAGCAGCCCCGGGACAGGGCAGTTCTTC. This sequence encodes CASSPGTGQFF. The whole variable domain, remainder taken from reference TRBV11-3 and TRBJ2-1, is EAGVVQSPRYKIIEKKQPVAFWCNPISGHNTLYWYLQNLGQGPELLIRYENEEAVDDSQLPKDRFSAERLKGVDSTLKIQPAELGDSAVYLCASSPGTGQFFGPGTRLTVL.

This chain uses TRBV15 with TRBJ2-7; 7 bases are shared with TRBD1. This CDR3 contains 16 residues. V gave up 2 bases and J gave up 3 bases; unmatched junction bases: 10. Germline V gene sequence: CDR1 LNHNV, CDR2 YYDKDF (reference sequence). CDR3 sequence (DNA): TGTGCCACCAGCAGATCCCGGGGACAGAGAAGCTACGAGCAGTACTTC. It is translated as CATSRSRGQRSYEQYF.

This clonotype has just a few counts. V usage is TRBV29-1 and J usage is TRBJ2-7; D remains unclear. The V end was cut by 5 bases, the J end by 1 base, with 9 bases between. Germline V lookup: CDR1 SQVTM, CDR2 ANQGSEA. The CDR3 runs 12 residues. CDR3 residues: CSVQAGSYEQYF. In DNA, the CDR3 is TGCAGCGTTCAAGCAGGTTCCTACGAGCAGTACTTC.

This clonotype was counted between two and nine times. The chain uses TRBV6-2 or TRBV6-3 and TRBJ2-7; no reliable D call. The length of the CDR3 is 12 residues. Trimming removed 5 bases from V and 4 bases from J, with 9 bases in between. Germline CDR1 is MNHEY and CDR2 is SVGEGT. CDR3 DNA sequence: TGTGCCAGCAGTCGATACGTGTACGAGCAGTACTTC. It encodes CASSRYVYEQYF.

This chain joins TRBV7-3 and TRBJ2-1; possibly TRBD2 for D (6 bases). The CDR3 runs 16 residues. V gave up 0 bases and J gave up 2 bases, with 11 bases separating them. The germline V gene encodes CDR1 SGHTA and CDR2 FQGTGA. The DNA of the CDR3 is TGTGCCAGCAGCTTAACCGGGGGTTCTGCCTACAATGAGCAGTTCTTC. Translation: CASSLTGGSAYNEQFF.

This clonotype has more than one count but fewer than ten. The chain links TRBV7-6 to TRBJ2-5; 7 positions match TRBD1. Per the germline V gene, CDR1 is SGHVS and CDR2 is FNYEAQ. Trimming at V came to 1 base and at J to 5 bases, leaving 10 bases not matched to a gene. The CDR3 totals 16 residues. The CDR3: CASSLGAGGLIETQYF. The DNA for the CDR3 is TGTGCCAGCAGCTTAGGAGCAGGGGGTCTGATTGAGACCCAGTACTTC.

By sample fraction, this clonotype is medium-sized (0.01 to 0.1%). The chain employs TRBV7-9 and TRBJ1-1; D gene unclear. This CDR3 has 14 residues. V was trimmed by 5 bases and J by 6 bases, leaving 16 bases between them. The germline gives CDR1 SEHNR, CDR2 FQNEAQ (reference sequence). The CDR3 loop reads CASSAYGLGSEAFF. CDR3 bases: TGTGCCAGCAGCGCTTACGGGCTGGGGTCTGAAGCTTTCTTT. Variable domain in full (rest from reference TRBV7-9 and TRBJ1-1): DTGVSQNPRHKITKRGQNVTFRCDPISEHNRLYWYRQTLGQGPEFLTYFQNEAQLEKSRLLSDRFSAERPKGSFSTLEIQRTEQGDSAMYLCASSAYGLGSEAFFGQGTRLTVV.